This T cell receptor (beta chain) was identified during a study of blood T cell repertoires in COVID-19. On the study more broadly: Acute-phase and convalescent COVID-19 samples originated in the United States, Italy and Spain. The analysed material was cDNA or gDNA that came from T cells, B-cell-depleted T cells, or PBMCs.

Authors' data handling: How many nucleated cells were present was estimated from reference gene primer amplification. Some clones are missing from TCRdb's copy, which holds only in-frame ones; the method was immunoSEQ multiplex PCR. V, J and clone size are those of that table, while D and trimming were read from the DNA. The repertoire includes 85,000 to 95,000 clones, roughly 89% of them detected once, and approximately 5.5% sits in the top ten. With 4 bases removed from V and 10 bases from J, the gap between germline ends came to 19 bases. CDR3 length: 14 amino acids. CDR1 and CDR2 from the germline V gene are ENHRY and SYGVKD.

The sample consisted of peripheral blood. The clonotype was recovered from a woman of 80 years or more with active COVID-19. V usage is TRBV10-3 and J usage is TRBJ1-1; weak D call: TRBD1 (5 bases). Written as DNA, the CDR3 is TGTGCCATCAGTGTCGGGCAGCTTCTTCAGGGAGCTTTCTTT. Translated: CAISVGQLLQGAFF.